This T cell receptor beta chain was sequenced for a study of CD8+ T cells in alopecia areata. In the study overall: The tofacitinib course ran for 6 to 18 months and was followed by 6 months off drug. Study-wide findings and caveats: Sharing of TCR sequences between patients (possibly for HLA-related reasons) was less clear than in mice.

This clone was seen a few times. Antigen unknown. Germline V gives CDR1 SGHVS, CDR2 FQNEAQ. The CDR3 is 12 amino acids. Trimming cost V 5 bases and J 3 bases, with 8 bases left between them. Reverse transcribed after extraction, RNA yielded cDNA as the sequencing template. TCRdb's copy holds only in-frame clones and misses some; the assay was immunoSEQ multiplex PCR. The sample consists of around 250,000 clones, 67% of them appearing once. The chain links TRBV7-8 to TRBJ2-7, with D possibly being TRBD1 (6 bases). Source: CD4+ T cells sorted from blood, taken at week 0. The source is a human donor with alopecia areata. For the CDR3, the DNA is TGTGCCAGCAGCGAGACAGGCTACGAGCAGTACTTC. Translated: CASSETGYEQYF.